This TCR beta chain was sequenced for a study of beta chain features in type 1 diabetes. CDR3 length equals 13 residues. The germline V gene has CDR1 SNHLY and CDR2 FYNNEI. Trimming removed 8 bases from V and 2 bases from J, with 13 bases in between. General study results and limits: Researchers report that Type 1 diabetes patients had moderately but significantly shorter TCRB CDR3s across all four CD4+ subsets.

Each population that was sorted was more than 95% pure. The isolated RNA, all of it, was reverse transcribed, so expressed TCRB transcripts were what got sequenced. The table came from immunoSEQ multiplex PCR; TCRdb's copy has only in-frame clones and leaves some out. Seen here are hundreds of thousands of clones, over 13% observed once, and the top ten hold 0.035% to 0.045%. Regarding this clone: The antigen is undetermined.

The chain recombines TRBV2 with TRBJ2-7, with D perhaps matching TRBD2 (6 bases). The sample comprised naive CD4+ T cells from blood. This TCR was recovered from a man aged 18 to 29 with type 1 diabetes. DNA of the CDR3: TGTGCCAGCGGAGGGAGAAATCCCTACGAGCAGTACTTC. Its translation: CASGGRNPYEQYF.